This T cell receptor beta chain was found in a study of response to subunit inactivated influenza vaccine. Per germline, CDR1 MDHEN and CDR2 SYDVKM. CDR3 length: 17 residues. Trimming took 3 bases from V and 4 from J, leaving 22 bases between them. This clonotype showed up just a few times. TCRdb redid the calling of the RT-PCR reads with MiXCR, one entry per CDR3 protein. The table has hundreds of thousands of distinct CDR3 sequences, 15% to 19% seen once. The chain has TRBV28 and TRBJ2-7; D remains unclear. The receptor comes from a man over 45 who received an inactivated influenza vaccine. This sample comprised PBMCs from blood, obtained about 12 days after vaccination. CDR3 amino acids: CASSFDNFLSPRYEQYF. As DNA, the CDR3 is TGTGCCAGCAGTTTTGATAATTTCTTGTCCCCCAGATACGAGCAGTACTTC.